One sample yielded the 23 T cell receptor beta chains listed below, sequenced in a study of T cell responses to AZD1222 COVID-19 vaccine. Assay: immunoSEQ multiplex PCR; the TCRdb copy retains only in-frame clones and omits some. The profile shows approximately 170,000 clones, 85% to 95% of them singletons. The material was peripheral blood, obtained 28 days after the second AZD1222 dose. Receptors were obtained from an adult who received the AZD1222 COVID-19 vaccine.

The gene calls are TRBV28 and TRBJ1-5; D is perhaps TRBD1 (5 bases). The CDR3 contains 14 residues. Between the trimmed V and J ends, which lost 6 bases and 0 bases, there was a span of 9 bases. Germline loops: CDR1 MDHEN, CDR2 SYDVKM. The CDR3 DNA is TGTGCCAGCAGCCCGGACATTAGCAATCAGCCCCAGCATTTT. Its protein is CASSPDISNQPQHF.

The CDR3 DNA reads TGTGCCAGCAGCTTAGCCGGGGGCTGGTACGAGCAGTACTTC. This codes for CASSLAGGWYEQYF. The chain uses TRBV7-6 and TRBJ2-7; possibly TRBD1 or TRBD2 for D (6 bases each). Trimming cost V 0 bases and J 4 bases, with 10 bases left between them. Germline CDR1 is SGHVS and CDR2 is FNYEAQ. This CDR3 comprises 14 residues.

With respect to this clone: Other DNA sequences in this sample translate to the same CDR3. V and J are TRBV7-8 and TRBJ2-1, with D perhaps matching TRBD1 or TRBD2 (5 bases each). The CDR3 consists of 15 residues. CDR1 is SGHVS, CDR2 FQNEAQ, per germline. V lost 7 bases and J 0 bases, leaving 13 bases between the germline ends. The CDR3 is CASTGTRSSYNEQFF. The CDR3 region has the DNA TGTGCCAGCACCGGGACCCGCAGCTCCTACAATGAGCAGTTCTTC. Full variable domain (outside the CDR3, taken from reference TRBV7-8 and TRBJ2-1): GAGVSQSPRYKVAKRGQDVALRCDPISGHVSLFWYQQALGQGPEFLTYFQNEAQLDKSGLPSDRFFAERPEGSVSTLKIQRTQQEDSAVYLCASTGTRSSYNEQFFGPGTRLTVL.

This sequence joins TRBV6-5 and TRBJ1-1, with D perhaps TRBD1 (6 bases). The germline CDR1 and CDR2 sequences are MNHEY and SVGAGI. V lost 4 bases and J 2 bases, leaving 14 bases between the germline ends. This CDR3 has 15 residues. The CDR3 spells CASSSSRGANTEAFF. The CDR3 region has the DNA TGTGCCAGCAGTTCGAGTAGGGGGGCAAACACTGAAGCTTTCTTT.

The chain is built from TRBV4-2 and TRBJ1-1, with 7 bases that match TRBD1. Trimming at V came to 0 bases and at J to 7 bases, leaving 2 bases not matched to a gene. The CDR3 extends over 13 amino acids. CDR1 and CDR2 (germline): LGHNA, YNFKEQ. CDR3 in amino acids: CASSQEGGGEAFF. CDR3 nucleotides: TGTGCCAGCAGCCAAGAAGGGGGCGGTGAAGCTTTCTTT.

The chain is built from TRBV2 and TRBJ1-5; D remains unclear. Trimming removed 6 bases from V and 0 bases from J, with 9 bases in between. CDR3 length: 14 amino acids. Germline lookup yields CDR1 SNHLY and CDR2 FYNNEI. The CDR3 protein is CASSPGISNQPQHF. The CDR3 nucleotides are TGTGCCAGCAGCCCCGGGATTAGCAATCAGCCCCAGCATTTT.

The J gene is TRBJ2-5, the V gene TRBV18, with TRBD1 identical over 8 bases. The CDR3 is made up of 15 amino acids. Germline values: CDR1 KGHSH, CDR2 LQKENI. V dropped 0 bases and J dropped 4; count of bases not matched to a gene: 4. The DNA for the CDR3 is TGTGCCAGCTCACCACCTCAGGGGGCGAGAGAGACCCAGTACTTC. Amino acid sequence: CASSPPQGARETQYF.

The chain couples TRBV2 to TRBJ2-1, with 13 bases matching TRBD2. The CDR3 is made up of 16 amino acids. CDR1 is SNHLY, CDR2 FYNNEI, per germline. Trimming cost V 6 bases and J 6 bases; bases outside gene matches: 8. CDR3 sequence: CASSHWTSGGFNEQFF. The CDR3 bases are TGTGCCAGCAGCCATTGGACTAGCGGGGGATTCAATGAGCAGTTCTTC.

V and J are TRBV6-5 and TRBJ1-1; a possible D gene is TRBD1 (5 bases). The V and J ends lost 10 bases and 5 bases respectively, with 17 bases between them. There are 13 residues in the CDR3. Germline CDR1 and CDR2: MNHEY and SVGAGI. This CDR3 is CATLEAQGTEAFF. Written as DNA, the CDR3 is TGTGCCACCCTTGAGGCCCAGGGAACTGAAGCTTTCTTT.

This clone was seen once. The chain employs TRBV27 and TRBJ2-7; the match to TRBD1 covers 8 bases. Germline V gene data show CDR1 as MNHEY and CDR2 as SMNVEV (reference sequence). J lost 2 bases, V lost 5 bases, and 8 bases had no gene match. This CDR3 contains 15 residues. CDR3 bases: TGTGCCAGCAGTAGAACCGGGACAGGCGCCTACGAGCAGTACTTC. It yields the protein CASSRTGTGAYEQYF.

The J gene is TRBJ2-1, the V gene TRBV19; 9 bases map to TRBD1. This CDR3 is 11 amino acids long. CDR1 and CDR2 from the germline V gene are LNHDA and SQIVND (reference sequence). The V gene end was trimmed by 4 bases and the J gene end by 15 bases; junction bases not matched to a gene: 4. In DNA, the CDR3 is TGTGCCAGTAGTAGGCGGGACAGGGCGTTCTTC. The encoded protein is CASSRRDRAFF.

This clone was found once. V usage is TRBV19 and J usage is TRBJ2-7, with D perhaps matching TRBD1 or TRBD2 (6 bases each). The V gene lost 7 bases and the J gene lost 5 bases, with 12 bases spanning the gap. This CDR3 region has 12 residues. Germline CDR1 is LNHDA and CDR2 is SQIVND (reference sequence). CDR3 loop: CASTDGGHEQYF. The CDR3, as DNA: TGTGCCAGTACTGACGGGGGCCACGAGCAGTACTTC.

V gene TRBV4-2 combines with J gene TRBJ1-6, with 8 bases matching TRBD1. V lost 4 bases and J lost 10; bases outside the gene matches: 6. Germline loops: CDR1 LGHNA, CDR2 YNFKEQ. The CDR3 is 14 residues long. CDR3 residues: CASSRTGRGSPLHF. Here the CDR3 DNA reads TGTGCCAGCAGCCGGACAGGGCGAGGATCACCCCTCCACTTT.

This chain joins TRBV28 and TRBJ1-2; D is unclear. The germline V and J ends were trimmed by 7 bases and 8 bases, with 14 bases remaining between them. This CDR3 has 12 amino acids. Per germline, CDR1 MDHEN and CDR2 SYDVKM. CDR3 in DNA: TGTGCCAGCACCCCCTTTGTAGGGGGCTACACCTTC. This gives the protein CASTPFVGGYTF.

This chain uses TRBV4-2 with TRBJ2-7; the match to TRBD2 covers 12 bases. This CDR3 is 17 amino acids long. Germline assignment: CDR1 LGHNA and CDR2 YNFKEQ. V lost 0 bases, J lost 3 bases, and 6 bases stayed unmatched. The CDR3 DNA sequence: TGTGCCAGCAGCCAAGAGCCTAGCGGGAGGGCCAACTACGAGCAGTACTTC. Translated: CASSQEPSGRANYEQYF.

The sample holds one count of this clone. The chain links TRBV24-1 to TRBJ1-2; D not resolved. This CDR3 has 11 amino acids. Trimming left V 10 bases short and J 4 bases short, with 9 bases between. CDR1 is KGHDR, CDR2 SFDVKD, per germline. CDR3 nucleotides: TGTGCCACGGCAGTTCCCTATGGCTACACCTTC. It yields the protein CATAVPYGYTF.

V is TRBV18 and J is TRBJ1-4, with 7 bases that match TRBD1. The CDR3 contains 14 residues. Germline-derived CDR1 and CDR2 are KGHSH and LQKENI. V dropped 3 bases and J dropped 8; count of bases not matched to a gene: 6. CDR3 region: CASSPTGRDEKLFF. Here the CDR3 DNA reads TGTGCCAGCTCACCGACAGGGCGGGACGAAAAACTGTTTTTT.

The chain uses TRBV11-2 and TRBJ1-5; D may be TRBD1 (5 bases). V lost 0 bases to trimming and J lost 7 bases, with 10 bases between them. Germline CDR1 SGHAT, CDR2 FQNNGV. CDR3 length equals 14 residues. The CDR3 DNA sequence: TGTGCCAGCAGCTTAGATGGGGGTTACCAGCCCCAGCATTTT. Translating gives CASSLDGGYQPQHF. Complete variable domain (other parts from reference TRBV11-2 and TRBJ1-5): EAGVAQSPRYKIIEKRQSVAFWCNPISGHATLYWYQQILGQGPKLLIQFQNNGVVDDSQLPKDRFSAERLKGVDSTLKIQPAKLEDSAVYLCASSLDGGYQPQHFGDGTRLSIL.

The V call is TRBV5-1, the J call TRBJ1-2; no clear D. V lost 0 bases and J 4 bases, leaving 13 bases between the germline ends. Germline CDR1 SGHRS, CDR2 YFSETQ. This CDR3 has 15 amino acids. As DNA, the CDR3 is TGCGCCAGCAGCTTGGGAGGCGGGGTAGTCTATGGCTACACCTTC. Its translation: CASSLGGGVVYGYTF.

The rearrangement joins TRBV27 to TRBJ2-7, with a possible D match to TRBD1 (6 bases). V lost 5 bases, J lost 7 bases, and 15 bases lay in between. Germline CDR1 MNHEY, CDR2 SMNVEV (reference sequence). The CDR3 extends over 13 amino acids. CDR3 amino acids: CASSDRPGVEQYF. The CDR3 DNA follows: TGTGCCAGCAGTGACAGGCCTGGTGTGGAGCAGTACTTC.

The rearrangement uses TRBV18 and TRBJ2-1, with D hard to call. This CDR3 spans 16 amino acids. Germline V lookup: CDR1 KGHSH, CDR2 LQKENI. V lost 6 bases to trimming and J lost 0 bases, with 15 bases between them. In DNA, the CDR3 is TGTGCCAGCTCCATCGAACGCGAGAGCTCCTACAATGAGCAGTTCTTC. It is translated as CASSIERESSYNEQFF.

The gene calls are TRBV29-1 and TRBJ2-7; TRBD1 matches 9 bases. Trimming cost V 6 bases and J 1 base; bases outside gene matches: 4. The germline V gene has CDR1 SQVTM and CDR2 ANQGSEA. The CDR3 totals 13 residues. CDR3 DNA: TGCAGCGTGAGGGGACAGGGTTCCTACGAGCAGTACTTC. It encodes CSVRGQGSYEQYF.

A single count supports this clone. The CDR3 is CSAQNYGYTF. The CDR3 nucleotides read TGCAGTGCACAGAATTATGGCTACACCTTC. The J gene is TRBJ1-2, the V gene TRBV20-1; D uncertain. From germline, CDR1 is DFQATT and CDR2 SNEGSKA (reference sequence). V was trimmed by 6 bases and J by 5 bases, leaving 7 bases between them. The CDR3 is 10 residues long.